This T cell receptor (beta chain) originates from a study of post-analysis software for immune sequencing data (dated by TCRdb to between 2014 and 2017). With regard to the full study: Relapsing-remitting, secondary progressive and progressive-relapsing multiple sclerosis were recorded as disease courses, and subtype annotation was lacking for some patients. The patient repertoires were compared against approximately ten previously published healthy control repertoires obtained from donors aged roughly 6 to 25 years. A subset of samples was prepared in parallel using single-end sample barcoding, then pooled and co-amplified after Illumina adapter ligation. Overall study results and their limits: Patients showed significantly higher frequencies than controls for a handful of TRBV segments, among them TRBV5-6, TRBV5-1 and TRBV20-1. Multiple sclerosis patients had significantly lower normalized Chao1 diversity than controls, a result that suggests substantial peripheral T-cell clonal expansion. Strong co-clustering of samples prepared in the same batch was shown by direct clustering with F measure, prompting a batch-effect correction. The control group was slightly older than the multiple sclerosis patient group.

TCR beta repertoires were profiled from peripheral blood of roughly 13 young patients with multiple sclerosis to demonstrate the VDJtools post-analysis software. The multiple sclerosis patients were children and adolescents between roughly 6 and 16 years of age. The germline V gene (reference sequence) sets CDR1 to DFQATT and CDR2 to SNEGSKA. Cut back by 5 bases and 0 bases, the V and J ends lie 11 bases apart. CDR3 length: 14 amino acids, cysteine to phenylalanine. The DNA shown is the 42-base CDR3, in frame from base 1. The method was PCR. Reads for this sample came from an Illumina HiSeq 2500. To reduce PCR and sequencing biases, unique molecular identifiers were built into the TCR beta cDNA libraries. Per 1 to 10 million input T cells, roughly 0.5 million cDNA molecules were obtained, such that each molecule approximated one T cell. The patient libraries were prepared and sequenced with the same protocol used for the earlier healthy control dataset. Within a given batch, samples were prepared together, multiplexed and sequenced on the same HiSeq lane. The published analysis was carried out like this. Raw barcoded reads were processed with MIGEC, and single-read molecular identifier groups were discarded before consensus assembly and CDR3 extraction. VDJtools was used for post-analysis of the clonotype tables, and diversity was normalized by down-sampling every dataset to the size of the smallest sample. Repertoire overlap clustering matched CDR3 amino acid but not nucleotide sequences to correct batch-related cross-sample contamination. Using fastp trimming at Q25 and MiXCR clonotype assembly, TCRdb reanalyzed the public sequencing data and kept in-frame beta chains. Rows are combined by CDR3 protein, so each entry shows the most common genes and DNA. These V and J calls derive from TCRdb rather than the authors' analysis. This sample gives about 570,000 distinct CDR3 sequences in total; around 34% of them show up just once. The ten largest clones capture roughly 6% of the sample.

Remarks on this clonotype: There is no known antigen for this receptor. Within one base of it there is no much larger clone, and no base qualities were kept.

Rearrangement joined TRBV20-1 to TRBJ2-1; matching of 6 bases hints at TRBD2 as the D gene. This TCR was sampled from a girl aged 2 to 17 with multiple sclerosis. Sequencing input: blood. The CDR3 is CSASSASSYNEQFF. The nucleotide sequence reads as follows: TGCAGTGCTTCTAGCGCCAGCTCCTACAATGAGCAGTTCTTC.